This T cell receptor beta chain was observed in a study of neurological immune-mediated disorders. Study-wide points: Expansion of TCR clones was greatest in HTLV-1-associated myelopathy and smallest in multiple sclerosis, where it fell below that of healthy controls.

Using its own MiXCR run on the 5' RACE reads, TCRdb lists one record per CDR3 protein. The data show 35,000 to 40,000 distinct CDR3 sequences, with under 9.5% seen just once and roughly 4.5% held by the top ten. Many counts were recorded for this clonotype. Its antigen is currently unknown. The germline V gene encodes CDR1 MDHEN and CDR2 SYDVKM. J gave up 8 bases and V 5 bases, and 10 bases lay outside the gene matches. This CDR3 region has 16 residues. The clonotype was recovered from a woman aged 40 to 49 in good health. This sequence joins TRBV28 and TRBJ2-1, with 12 bases identical to TRBD2. Input material: PBMCs. CDR3 nucleotides: TGTGCCAGCAGTCCCGGACTAGCGGGAAGTTGGGATGAGCAGTTCTTC. Protein product: CASSPGLAGSWDEQFF.